This TCR beta chain emerged from a study of post-analysis software for immune sequencing data (dated by TCRdb to the mid-2010s). Regarding the complete study: The recorded disease courses included relapsing-remitting, secondary progressive and progressive-relapsing multiple sclerosis, and some patients had no subtype annotation. A subset of samples was prepared in parallel using single-end sample barcoding, then pooled and co-amplified after Illumina adapter ligation. Patient repertoires were compared against 11 to 12 previously published healthy control repertoires from donors aged roughly 6 to 28 years.

The library came from PCR. The data were produced on an Illumina HiSeq 2500. To reduce PCR and sequencing biases, unique molecular identifiers were built into the TCR beta cDNA libraries. Approximately 500,000 cDNA molecules were obtained per 1 to 10 million input T cells, so each molecule approximated one T cell. The patient libraries were prepared and sequenced using the same protocol as the earlier healthy control dataset. Within a given batch, samples were prepared together, multiplexed and sequenced on the same HiSeq lane. The original pipeline was this. MIGEC was used to process the raw barcoded reads, and molecular identifier groups with only a single read were discarded before consensus assembly and CDR3 extraction. Clonotype tables were post-analysed with VDJtools, normalizing diversity by down-sampling all datasets to the smallest sample size. To correct batch-related cross-sample contamination, repertoire overlap clustering matched CDR3 amino acid sequences but not nucleotide sequences. The public reads were reprocessed in TCRdb via fastp at Q25 and MiXCR, keeping in-frame beta chains. Rows merge per CDR3 protein into single entries with the most common DNA and genes. The V and J calls and clone size come from TCRdb's table, not from the authors' own analysis. The sample contains approximately 730,000 distinct CDR3 sequences, about 32% of them found a single time. The ten largest clones represent more than 0.55% of the sample.

A distance of 11 bases separates the germline ends of V and J, which lose 0 bases and 2 bases respectively. The CDR3 contains 16 residues, cysteine and phenylalanine counted. Only the CDR3 part of the read is kept: 48 bases, read in frame from the first base. Based on the germline V gene, the CDR1 and CDR2 sequences are LGHNA and YSLEER. Results and caveats for the whole study, not just this receptor: Normalized Chao1 diversity was significantly lower in multiple sclerosis patients than controls, suggesting substantial peripheral T-cell clonal expansion. Patients showed significantly higher frequencies than controls for roughly 5 TRBV segments, among them TRBV5-6, TRBV5-1 and TRBV20-1. The control group was slightly older than the multiple sclerosis patient group. Strong co-clustering of samples prepared in the same batch was shown by direct clustering with F measure, prompting a batch-effect correction.

To demonstrate the VDJtools post-analysis software, TCR beta repertoires were profiled from the peripheral blood of 10 to 15 young patients with multiple sclerosis. The multiple sclerosis patients were children and adolescents ranging in age from roughly 6 to 15 years. In regard to this clonotype: Its antigen is not yet known. No much larger clone exists at a distance of one base, and base qualities are not known.

The chain was built from TRBV4-3 and TRBJ2-1, and possibly TRBD2, on 5 matching bases. Sequencing was carried out using blood. The source of this sequence is a girl aged 10-17 years with multiple sclerosis. The CDR3 region has the sequence CASSQDRGFPYNEQFF. The bases read TGCGCCAGCAGCCAAGATCGAGGGTTTCCCTACAATGAGCAGTTCTTC.